This TCR beta chain appears in the sequencing data of a study of blood T cell repertoires in COVID-19. The table came from immunoSEQ multiplex PCR; TCRdb's copy has only in-frame clones and leaves some out. The data hold 25,000 to 30,000 clones, with around 92% observed a single time. This CDR3 region has 12 residues. V was clipped by 3 bases and J by 8 bases, with 8 bases between them. CDR1 and CDR2 (germline): LGHDT, YNNKEL (reference sequence). J is TRBJ2-1 and V is TRBV3-1 (or the pseudogene TRBV3-2), with D tentatively TRBD1 (5 bases). Sequencing was performed on peripheral blood. The sequence was obtained from a woman aged 70 to 79 with COVID-19, enrolled during active disease. The CDR3 loop reads CASSHRVDEQFF. The CDR3 DNA sequence: TGTGCCAGCAGCCACAGGGTCGATGAGCAGTTCTTC.